These 2 T cell receptor beta chains originate from one sample sequenced in a study of T cell responses to AZD1222 COVID-19 vaccine (dated by TCRdb to the early 2020s). The library was built by means of the immunoSEQ multiplex PCR assay. TCRdb re-hosts the immuneACCESS table, in-frame sequences only. Its copies lack some clones; in the studies checked, an unresolved V gene accounts for under half of them, and the cause for the rest is not known. Counted in this sample were roughly 100,000 clones; roughly nine tenths of them appeared once. The ten largest clones capture 4% to 6% of the sample. The sample's time point label, in plain terms: baseline before first vaccination. This sample comprised peripheral blood, obtained on day 0 of AZD1222 vaccination. The receptor source for this set is an adult in good health.

This rearrangement joins TRBV7-2 to TRBJ2-7, with 7 bases fitting TRBD2. CDR1 is SGHTA, CDR2 FQGNSA, per germline. The CDR3 contains 15 residues. V shed 1 base, J shed 2 bases, and the junction held 5 bases outside the gene matches. CDR3 region: CASSLGAGVPYEQYF. The CDR3 nucleotides are TGTGCCAGCAGCTTAGGGGCGGGGGTACCCTACGAGCAGTACTTC.

This clone was counted once. The V gene is TRBV30, the J gene TRBJ1-6; D is possibly TRBD1 (6 bases). The V gene's germline CDR1 is GTSNPN and CDR2 SVGIG (reference sequence). V lost 3 bases, J lost 14 bases, and 14 bases lay in between. This CDR3 has 12 residues. The CDR3 DNA sequence: TGTGCCTGGAGGCGGACAGAAACCGCCCTCCACTTT. This encodes CAWRRTETALHF.